This TCR beta chain was found in a study of regulatory and conventional T cells in RAG deficiency. General study points: Compared with controls, unique Treg TCR beta sequences dropped roughly 96-fold in Omenn syndrome and CID/AS.

Genomic DNA came from blood conventional CD4+ T cells gated CD25-low CD127-high. As concerns this clone: Its antigen is not known.

Only in-frame clones appear in the TCRdb table, and some are missing; sequencing was by immunoSEQ multiplex PCR. The sample yields tens of thousands of clones, 90% to 97% seen once. The data also belong to a second study, concerning regulatory T cells. That paper notes: Primers: 52 TRBV forward and 13 TRBJ reverse. Patient repertoires had restricted TRB V-J pairs and skewed V and J usage, most in Tregs.

The sample taken for sequencing was CD25- CD4+ T cells sorted from blood. This TCR came from a human donor in good health.

The CDR3 DNA follows: TGTGCCAGCAGCCAAGACGCCAGGGGAGAATACAATGAGCAGTTCTTC. Protein product: CASSQDARGEYNEQFF. The chain carries TRBV14 and TRBJ2-1, with TRBD1 as a possible D gene (6 bases). Germline CDR1 SGHDN, CDR2 FVKESK. The CDR3 totals 16 residues. The ends were cut back, 0 bases at V and 4 bases at J, with 13 bases in the middle.